These 27 T cell receptor beta chains share one sample of origin, sequenced in a study of blood T cells in healthy people across ages. A second PCR of roughly 6 to 12 cycles used a sample-barcoded 5' primer and a J-beta primer mix. TCRdb reprocessed the 5' RACE reads via MiXCR and lists one record per CDR3 protein. The data hold hundreds of thousands of distinct CDR3 sequences, with 58% observed a single time. The sequencing sample was made of blood. Source of these receptors: a man aged 55 to 69 in good health.

The V call is TRBV20-1, the J call TRBJ2-4, with TRBD2 identical over 10 bases. The end of the DNA fits TRBJ2-7 better, so the J call may be wrong. CDR1 and CDR2 from the germline V gene are DFQATT and SNEGSKA (reference sequence). CDR3 length: 15 amino acids. This chain's CDR3 is CSASASASGGYEQYF. As DNA, the CDR3 is TGCAGTGCTAGCGCCTCGGCTAGCGGGGGTTACGAGCAGTACTTC.

This clonotype occurred once. V gene TRBV4-1 combines with J gene TRBJ1-2; TRBD1 might be the D (6 bases). Germline V lookup: CDR1 MGHRA, CDR2 YSYEKL. Between the trimmed V and J ends, which lost 2 bases and 6 bases, there was a span of 10 bases. The CDR3 totals 13 residues. The DNA of the CDR3 is TGCGCCAGCAGCCAACGTTCAGGGGATGGCTACACCTTC. Translation: CASSQRSGDGYTF.

The chain links TRBV7-2 to TRBJ1-1, with a tentative D call TRBD1 (6 bases). The length of the CDR3 is 14 residues. Between the trimmed V and J ends, which lost 7 bases and 5 bases, there was a span of 17 bases. CDR1 SGHTA and CDR2 FQGNSA come from the germline V gene. The CDR3 coding sequence is TGTGCCAGCACCGAGACAGGCCTGCGAACTGAAGCTTTCTTT. It specifies CASTETGLRTEAFF.

The chain couples TRBV28 to TRBJ1-4; 8 nucleotides line up with TRBD1. Per germline, CDR1 MDHEN and CDR2 SYDVKM. The CDR3 has 14 residues. V lost 7 bases and J lost 7; bases outside the gene matches: 8. DNA for the CDR3: TGTGCCAGCACCCACGGACAGGGCTCTGAAAAACTGTTTTTT. It encodes CASTHGQGSEKLFF.

This chain connects TRBV20-1 to TRBJ1-1, with D perhaps TRBD1 (5 bases). The CDR3 consists of 12 residues. Trimming pared 5 bases from V and 7 bases from J, leaving 14 bases between. Germline V lookup: CDR1 DFQATT, CDR2 SNEGSKA (reference sequence). This CDR3 is CSARRDGVEAFF. The CDR3, as DNA: TGCAGTGCTCGCCGGGACGGTGTTGAAGCTTTCTTT.

The chain has TRBV2 and TRBJ2-1, with D unclear. The CDR3 spans 13 residues. Between the trimmed V and J ends, which lost 6 bases and 2 bases, there was a span of 8 bases. Germline values: CDR1 SNHLY, CDR2 FYNNEI. CDR3 in DNA: TGTGCCAGCAGGCTAACTACCTACAATGAGCAGTTCTTC. Translation: CASRLTTYNEQFF. The whole variable domain, remainder taken from reference TRBV2 and TRBJ2-1, is EPEVTQTPSHQVTQMGQEVILRCVPISNHLYFYWYRQILGQKVEFLVSFYNNEISEKSEIFDDQFSVERPDGSNFTLKIRSTKLEDSAMYFCASRLTTYNEQFFGPGTRLTVL.

The CDR3 region is CASSPLDRRNSPLHF. The CDR3 DNA follows: TGCGCCAGCAGCCCACTAGACAGGAGGAATTCACCCCTCCACTTT. The chain employs TRBV5-1 and TRBJ1-6; D may be TRBD1 (6 bases). Per the germline V gene, CDR1 is SGHRS and CDR2 is YFSETQ. The germline V and J ends were trimmed by 4 bases and 7 bases, with 15 bases remaining between them. There are 15 residues in the CDR3.

This clonotype was seen a few times. The chain uses TRBV6-1 and TRBJ2-6; no clear D. Germline lookup yields CDR1 MNHNS and CDR2 SASEGT. V lost 7 bases and J lost 1, with 5 bases in between. This CDR3 comprises 13 residues. CDR3 sequence reads: CASTKSGANVLTF. The CDR3 region has the DNA TGTGCCAGCACCAAGTCTGGGGCCAACGTCCTGACTTTC.

The CDR3 reads CASSQEGGNGYTF. For the CDR3, the DNA is TGCGCCAGCAGCCAAGAAGGAGGGAATGGCTACACCTTC. The rearrangement uses TRBV4-1 and TRBJ1-2; no clear D gene. Germline V gene sequence: CDR1 MGHRA, CDR2 YSYEKL. This CDR3 is built from 13 residues. The V gene lost 0 bases and the J gene lost 6 bases, with 8 bases spanning the gap.

This clonotype was found a few times. A much larger clone differs from this one at a single base, so this may be a read error. This chain connects TRBV13 to TRBJ1-4, with 10 bases lining up with TRBD1. The CDR3 has 14 residues. With 5 bases clipped from V and 7 bases from J, the junction kept 4 bases outside the gene matches. Germline V CDR1 and CDR2: PRHDT, FYEKMQ (reference sequence). CDR3 sequence (DNA): TGTGCCAGCAGCGCCGACAGGGGGCCTGAAAAACTGTTTTTT. It specifies CASSADRGPEKLFF.

V usage is TRBV5-5 and J usage is TRBJ2-1, with D uncertain. The CDR3 contains 14 residues. V gave up 0 bases and J gave up 3 bases, with 7 bases separating them. Germline CDR1 SGHKS, CDR2 YYEKEE (reference sequence). This CDR3 reads CASSLVSYYNEQFF. The CDR3 bases are TGTGCCAGCAGCTTGGTGTCGTACTACAATGAGCAGTTCTTC.

This sequence joins TRBV6-5 and TRBJ2-1; D possibly matches TRBD1 or TRBD2 (6 bases each). V was pared by 6 bases and J by 9 bases, with 15 bases between. CDR3 length equals 13 residues. The germline V gene encodes CDR1 MNHEY and CDR2 SVGAGI. In DNA form, the CDR3 reads TGTGCCAGCAGCTCTCGGAGGGGGTTTGAGCAGTTCTTC. As protein: CASSSRRGFEQFF.

The V gene is TRBV11-2, the J gene TRBJ2-2, with 10 bases aligning to TRBD1. With V trimmed by 4 bases and J by 5 bases, 10 bases remained unmatched. Germline CDR1 is SGHAT and CDR2 is FQNNGV. CDR3 length: 17 residues. This chain's CDR3 is CASSSHLPGQGTGELFF. CDR3 DNA sequence: TGTGCCAGCAGCTCCCACCTTCCGGGACAGGGGACCGGGGAGCTGTTTTTT.

This clonotype was counted only a few times. This chain links TRBV7-9 with TRBJ2-7, with unresolved D. V gave up 5 bases and J gave up 6 bases, with 14 bases separating them. Germline loops: CDR1 SEHNR, CDR2 FQNEAQ (reference sequence). The CDR3 sequence is 13 residues long. CDR3 amino acids: CASSPTLNAEQYF. The CDR3 DNA is TGTGCCAGCAGCCCAACACTGAACGCCGAGCAGTACTTC.

A single count supports this clonotype. The J gene is TRBJ1-1, the V gene TRBV5-1; 8 bases fit TRBD1. CDR1 is SGHRS and CDR2 is YFSETQ in the germline V gene. J lost 5 bases, V lost 7 bases, and 10 bases had no gene match. The CDR3 has 14 residues. This CDR3 is CASRGRGLGTEAFF. As DNA, the CDR3 is TGCGCCAGCCGCGGCAGGGGGCTTGGTACTGAAGCTTTCTTT.

Worth noting for this clonotype: At one of its ends the junction is not consistent with the germline gene, which may arise from a read error. The rearrangement uses TRBV5-1 and TRBJ1-1, with D hard to call. The CDR3 totals 15 residues. CDR1 is SGHRS, CDR2 YFSETQ, per germline. The CDR3 nucleotides read TGCGTCAGCAGCACCGGACGGTCGGTGTACACTGAAGCTTTCTTT. It specifies CVSSTGRSVYTEAFF. The full variable domain, in which reference TRBV5-1 and TRBJ1-1 provide the parts outside the CDR3, is KAGVTQTPRYLIKTRGQQVTLSCSPISGHRSVSWYQQTPGQGLQFLFEYFSETQRNKGNFPGRFSGRQFSNSRSEMNVSTLELGDSALYLCVSSTGRSVYTEAFFGQGTRLTVV.

This clonotype was observed a few times. The chain carries TRBV20-1 and TRBJ2-1; the D gene could be TRBD1 or TRBD2 (5 bases each). From germline, CDR1 is DFQATT and CDR2 SNEGSKA (reference sequence). CDR3 length: 15 amino acids. V lost 5 bases, J lost 4 bases, and 18 bases lay in between. The CDR3 protein is CSARIPGPLYNEQFF. CDR3 bases: TGCAGTGCTCGCATCCCGGGACCGCTTTACAATGAGCAGTTCTTC.

The chain has TRBV3-1 and TRBJ2-7, with a possible D match to TRBD1 (5 bases). Trimming shortened V by 1 base and J by 3 bases, and 13 bases separated the two germline ends. The CDR3 covers 15 residues. Germline lookup yields CDR1 LGHDT and CDR2 YNNKEL (reference sequence). The CDR3 DNA reads as TGTGCCAGCAGCCAAGGCCGGCAGGGTGGCTACGAGCAGTACTTC. Translation: CASSQGRQGGYEQYF.

About this clonotype itself: A much larger clone differs from this one at a single base, so this may be a read error. The CDR3 reads CSVADSQETQFF. The CDR3 DNA follows: TGCAGCGTCGCTGACAGCCAAGAGACCCAGTTCTTC. This sequence joins TRBV29-1 and TRBJ2-5, with TRBD1 as a possible D gene (5 bases). The DNA matches TRBJ2-1 better at its end, which makes the J call doubtful. The CDR3 totals 12 residues. Germline CDR1 reads SQVTM; CDR2 reads ANQGSEA.

About this clonotype itself: One end of the junction is discordant with germline, which a read error may explain. V and J are TRBV15 and TRBJ2-3, with no clear D. There are 14 residues in the CDR3. The germline gives CDR1 LNHNV, CDR2 YYDKDF (reference sequence). The CDR3 reads CATCRDHLFHTQYF. The CDR3 DNA is TGTGCCACCTGCAGAGACCACTTGTTCCATACGCAGTATTTT.

The DNA of the CDR3 is TGTGCCAGCAGCCTCCCCGGGACTAGAGTGCAGTACTTC. Protein product: CASSLPGTRVQYF. This chain joins TRBV14 and TRBJ2-7; 8 bases match TRBD2. CDR3 size: 13 residues. The germline V gene encodes CDR1 SGHDN and CDR2 FVKESK. J was trimmed by 9 bases and V by 4 bases; bases with no gene match: 8.

This chain links TRBV12-5 with TRBJ2-4; D call uncertain. The CDR3 has 13 amino acids. V lost 7 bases, J lost 9 bases, and 16 bases lay in between. Germline CDR1 reads LGHNT; CDR2 reads FRNRAP. The CDR3 region has the DNA TGTGCTAGTGCCCCTTCATCCCTCTCCATTCAGTACTTC. Translating it yields CASAPSSLSIQYF.

This clonotype was detected a few times. The CDR3 sequence is CASSSSPRETQYF. The CDR3 DNA is TGTGCCAGCAGTTCGAGTCCGAGGGAGACCCAGTACTTC. The chain recombines TRBV12-3 or TRBV12-4 with TRBJ2-7; D not resolved. Near its end, the DNA agrees better with TRBJ2-5, so the J call may be wrong. The CDR3 loop spans 13 amino acids.

The chain recombines TRBV6-1 with TRBJ2-6; perhaps TRBD2 as D (6 bases). Germline V CDR1 and CDR2: MNHNS, SASEGT. The CDR3 length is 17 residues. V lost 3 bases and J lost 0, with 12 bases in between. This chain's CDR3 is CASSEQMGLSGANVLTF. The DNA of the CDR3 is TGTGCCAGCAGTGAGCAGATGGGACTCTCTGGGGCCAACGTCCTGACTTTC.

CDR3 in DNA: TGTGCCAGCAACGCCCGGGGAGGCGCTAACTATGGCTACACCTTC. Encoded protein: CASNARGGANYGYTF. The V gene is TRBV28, the J gene TRBJ1-2; D is unresolved. CDR1 and CDR2 (germline): MDHEN, SYDVKM. This CDR3 contains 15 residues. V was clipped by 7 bases and J by 0 bases, with 15 bases between them.

The V and J genes are TRBV2 and TRBJ2-3, with TRBD2 matching 13 bases. CDR1 and CDR2 from the germline V gene are SNHLY and FYNNEI. The junction had 5 bases not matched to a gene; V was cut back by 5 bases and J by 3 bases. The CDR3 spans 16 residues. CDR3: CASSYTSGGGTDTQYF. In DNA, the CDR3 is TGTGCCAGCAGTTACACTAGCGGGGGGGGGACAGATACGCAGTATTTT.

V and J are TRBV24-1 and TRBJ1-1; no clear D. CDR3 size: 14 residues. Trimming removed 9 bases from V and 3 bases from J, with 16 bases in between. Germline CDR1 and CDR2: KGHDR and SFDVKD. CDR3 region: CATEGASIYTEAFF. The CDR3 region has the DNA TGTGCCACCGAGGGTGCCTCAATCTACACTGAAGCTTTCTTT.